Shown below are 3 T cell receptor beta chains from a single sample sequenced in a study of blood T cell repertoires in COVID-19. Data came from immunoSEQ multiplex PCR; TCRdb stores just in-frame clones and leaves some out. The sample has 300,000 or so clones, around 86% seen once. Material for sequencing was peripheral blood. The receptors derive from a man in his 70s with acute or convalescent COVID-19.

The chain couples TRBV2 to TRBJ1-1, with D possibly being TRBD1 (6 bases). The CDR3 totals 13 residues. V lost 3 bases, J lost 5 bases, and 10 bases lay in between. Per the germline V gene, CDR1 is SNHLY and CDR2 is FYNNEI. The CDR3 sequence: CASSDNRETEAFF. The DNA of the CDR3 is TGTGCCAGCAGTGATAACAGGGAGACTGAAGCTTTCTTT.

The chain carries TRBV9 and TRBJ1-6, with a possible D match to TRBD1 (5 bases). V gave up 3 bases and J gave up 9 bases, with 13 bases separating them. CDR1 and CDR2 (germline): SGDLS, YYNGEE. This CDR3 has 14 amino acids. The CDR3 coding sequence is TGTGCCAGCAGCGCGGGACTGGAGGGTTCACCCCTCCACTTT. It specifies CASSAGLEGSPLHF. Drawing the rest from reference TRBV9 and TRBJ1-6, the complete variable domain is DSGVTQTPKHLITATGQRVTLRCSPRSGDLSVYWYQQSLDQGLQFLIQYYNGEERAKGNILERFSAQQFPDLHSELNLSSLELGDSALYFCASSAGLEGSPLHFGNGTRLTVT.

This clone is a singleton in its sample. The chain couples TRBV7-2 to TRBJ2-1, with 7 positions matching TRBD1. The CDR3 runs 13 residues. V dropped 1 base and J dropped 10; count of bases not matched to a gene: 4. Germline assignment: CDR1 SGHTA and CDR2 FQGNSA. Written as DNA, the CDR3 is TGTGCCAGCAGCTTAGACAGGGGCCCAGAGCAGTTCTTC. The encoded protein is CASSLDRGPEQFF.